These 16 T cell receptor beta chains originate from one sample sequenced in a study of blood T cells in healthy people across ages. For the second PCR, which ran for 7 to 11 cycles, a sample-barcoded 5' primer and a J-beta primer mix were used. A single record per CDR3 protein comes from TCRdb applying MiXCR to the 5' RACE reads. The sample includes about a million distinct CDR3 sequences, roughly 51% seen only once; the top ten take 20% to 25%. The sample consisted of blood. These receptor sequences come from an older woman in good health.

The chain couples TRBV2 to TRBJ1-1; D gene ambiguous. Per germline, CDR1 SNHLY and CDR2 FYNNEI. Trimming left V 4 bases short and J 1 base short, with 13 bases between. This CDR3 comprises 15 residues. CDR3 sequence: CASSVSAGQNTEAFF. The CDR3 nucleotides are TGTGCCAGCAGTGTCTCGGCAGGCCAGAACACTGAAGCTTTCTTT. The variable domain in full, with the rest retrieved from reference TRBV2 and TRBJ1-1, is EPEVTQTPSHQVTQMGQEVILRCVPISNHLYFYWYRQILGQKVEFLVSFYNNEISEKSEIFDDQFSVERPDGSNFTLKIRSTKLEDSAMYFCASSVSAGQNTEAFFGQGTRLTVV.

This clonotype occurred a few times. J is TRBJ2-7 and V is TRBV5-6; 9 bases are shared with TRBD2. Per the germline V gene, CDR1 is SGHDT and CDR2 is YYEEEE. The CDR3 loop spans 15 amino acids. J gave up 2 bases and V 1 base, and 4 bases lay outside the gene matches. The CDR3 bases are TGTGCCAGCAGCTTGTTGGGACTAGCCGCCTACGAGCAGTACTTC. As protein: CASSLLGLAAYEQYF. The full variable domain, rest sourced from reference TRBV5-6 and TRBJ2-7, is DAGVTQSPTHLIKTRGQQVTLRCSPKSGHDTVSWYQQALGQGPQFIFQYYEEEERQRGNFPDRFSGHQFPNYSSELNVNALLLGDSALYLCASSLLGLAAYEQYFGPGTRLTVT.

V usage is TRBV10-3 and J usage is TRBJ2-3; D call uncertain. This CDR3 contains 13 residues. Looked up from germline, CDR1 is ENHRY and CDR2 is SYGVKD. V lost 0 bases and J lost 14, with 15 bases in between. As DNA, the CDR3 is TGTGCCATCAGTGAGTCAGAGCGATCTGGGTTGTATTTT. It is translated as CAISESERSGLYF.

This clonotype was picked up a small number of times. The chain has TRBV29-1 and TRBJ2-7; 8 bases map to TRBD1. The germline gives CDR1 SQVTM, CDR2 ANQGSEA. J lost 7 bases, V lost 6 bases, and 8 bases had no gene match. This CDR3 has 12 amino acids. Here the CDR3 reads CSVAQGQGEQYF. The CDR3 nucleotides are TGCAGCGTAGCCCAAGGACAGGGTGAGCAGTACTTC.

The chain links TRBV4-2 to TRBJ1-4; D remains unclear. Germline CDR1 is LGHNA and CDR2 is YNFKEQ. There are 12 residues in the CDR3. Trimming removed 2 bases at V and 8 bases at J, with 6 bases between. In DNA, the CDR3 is TGTGCCAGCAGCCAATTCCGGGAAAAACTGTTTTTT. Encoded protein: CASSQFREKLFF.

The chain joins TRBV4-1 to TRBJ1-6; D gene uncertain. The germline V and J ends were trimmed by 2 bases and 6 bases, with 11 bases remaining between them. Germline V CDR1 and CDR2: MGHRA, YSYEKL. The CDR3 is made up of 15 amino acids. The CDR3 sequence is CASSQILIPNSPLHF. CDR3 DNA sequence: TGCGCCAGCAGCCAAATACTGATCCCTAATTCACCCCTCCACTTT.

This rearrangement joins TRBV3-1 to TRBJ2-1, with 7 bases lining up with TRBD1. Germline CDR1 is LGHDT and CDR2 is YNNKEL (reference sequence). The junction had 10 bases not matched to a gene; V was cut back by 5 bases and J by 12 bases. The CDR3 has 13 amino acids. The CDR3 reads CASSNRQGRGQFF. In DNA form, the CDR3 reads TGTGCCAGCAGCAACCGACAGGGTCGCGGGCAGTTCTTC.

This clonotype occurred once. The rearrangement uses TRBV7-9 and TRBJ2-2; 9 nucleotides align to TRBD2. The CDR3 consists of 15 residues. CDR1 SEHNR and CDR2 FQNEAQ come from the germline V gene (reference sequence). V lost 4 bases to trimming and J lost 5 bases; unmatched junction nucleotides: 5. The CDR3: CASSSFAGGTGELFF. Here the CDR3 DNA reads TGTGCCAGCAGCTCTTTCGCGGGAGGGACCGGGGAGCTGTTTTTT.

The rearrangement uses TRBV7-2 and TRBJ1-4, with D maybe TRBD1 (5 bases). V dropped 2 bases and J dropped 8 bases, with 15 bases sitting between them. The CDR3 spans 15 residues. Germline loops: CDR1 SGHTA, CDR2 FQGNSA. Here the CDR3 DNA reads TGTGCCAGCAGCTTACCGGGAGGGGCACGAGAAAAACTGTTTTTT. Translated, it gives CASSLPGGAREKLFF.

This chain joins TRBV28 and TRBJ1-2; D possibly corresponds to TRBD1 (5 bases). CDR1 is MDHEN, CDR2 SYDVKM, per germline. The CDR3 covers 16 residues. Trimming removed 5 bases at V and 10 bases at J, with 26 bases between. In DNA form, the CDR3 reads TGTGCCAGCAGTACTCAGGGCCTCCCCCAAGGCGATGCCTACACCTTC. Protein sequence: CASSTQGLPQGDAYTF.

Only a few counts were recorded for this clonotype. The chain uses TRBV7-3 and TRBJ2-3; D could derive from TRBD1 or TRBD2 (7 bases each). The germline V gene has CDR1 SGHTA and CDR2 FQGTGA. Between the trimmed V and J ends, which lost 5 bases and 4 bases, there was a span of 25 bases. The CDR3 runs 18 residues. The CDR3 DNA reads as TGTGCCAGCAGCCCCGGCAGGGGGGGCGGGAGTATCCCAGATACGCAGTATTTT. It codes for CASSPGRGGGSIPDTQYF.

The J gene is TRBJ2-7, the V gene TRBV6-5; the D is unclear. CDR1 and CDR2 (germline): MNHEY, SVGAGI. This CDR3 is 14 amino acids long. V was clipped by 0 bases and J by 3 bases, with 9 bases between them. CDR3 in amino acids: CASSYSKIGYEQYF. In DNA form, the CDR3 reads TGTGCCAGCAGTTACTCGAAGATTGGCTACGAGCAGTACTTC.

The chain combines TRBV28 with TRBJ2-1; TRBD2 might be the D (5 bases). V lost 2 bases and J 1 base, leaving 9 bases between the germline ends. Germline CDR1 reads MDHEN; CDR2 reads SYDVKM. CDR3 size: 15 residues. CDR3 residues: CASSLHGGSYNEQFF. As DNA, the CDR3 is TGTGCCAGCAGTTTACACGGAGGATCCTACAATGAGCAGTTCTTC.

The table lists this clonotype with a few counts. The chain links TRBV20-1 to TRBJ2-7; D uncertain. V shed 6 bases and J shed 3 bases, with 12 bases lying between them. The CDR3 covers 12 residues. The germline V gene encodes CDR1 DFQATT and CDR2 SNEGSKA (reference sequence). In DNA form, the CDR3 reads TGCAGTGCCCACGCCAGCTTCTACGAGCAGTACTTC. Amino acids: CSAHASFYEQYF.

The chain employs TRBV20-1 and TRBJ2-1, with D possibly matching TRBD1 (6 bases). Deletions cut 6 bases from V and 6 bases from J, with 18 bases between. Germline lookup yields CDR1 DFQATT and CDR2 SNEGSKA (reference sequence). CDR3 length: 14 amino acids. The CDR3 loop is CSATLQDSPNEQFF. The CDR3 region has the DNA TGCAGTGCAACCCTTCAGGACAGCCCCAATGAGCAGTTCTTC.

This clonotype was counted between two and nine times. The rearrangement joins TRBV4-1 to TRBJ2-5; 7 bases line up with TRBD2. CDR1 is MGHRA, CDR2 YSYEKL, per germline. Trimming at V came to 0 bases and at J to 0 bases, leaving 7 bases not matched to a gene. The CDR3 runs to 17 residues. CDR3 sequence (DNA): TGCGCCAGCAGCCAAGATACGGGGGACTACTACCAAGAGACCCAGTACTTC. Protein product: CASSQDTGDYYQETQYF.